Each of the 29 T cell receptor beta chains below was sequenced from the same sample in a study of control samples from healthy donors and cancer patients. Repertoires were generated with immunoSEQ multiplex PCR, while TCRdb's copy carries only in-frame clones and drops some. This sample carries some 110,000 clones, 85% to 90% of them seen once, and the ten largest clones take 1.1%. The sample taken for sequencing was PBMCs. These receptors all come from a woman in her forties or fifties with colorectal cancer.

The gene calls are TRBV6-4 and TRBJ1-1, with D perhaps TRBD1 (6 bases). Germline V gene sequence: CDR1 MRHNA, CDR2 SNTAGT. CDR3 size: 13 residues. V lost 4 bases and J lost 5, with 11 bases in between. CDR3 region: CASSVERGTEAFF. CDR3 in DNA: TGTGCCAGCAGTGTTGAGAGGGGGACTGAAGCTTTCTTT.

The chain uses TRBV7-3 and TRBJ1-1; TRBD1 might be the D (6 bases). Between the trimmed V and J ends, which lost 1 base and 6 bases, there was a span of 15 bases. This CDR3 comprises 15 residues. From germline, CDR1 is SGHTA and CDR2 FQGTGA. The CDR3 DNA reads as TGTGCCAGCAGCTTAATGGGGCAGGGGATGGCTGAAGCTTTCTTT. Its protein is CASSLMGQGMAEAFF.

Comment on this clone: A much larger clone differs by one base, so this may be a read error. Other nucleotide sequences in the sample specify the same CDR3. The genes are TRBV5-1 and TRBJ1-1; D may be TRBD1 (6 bases). Germline V CDR1 and CDR2: SGHRS, YFSETQ. The CDR3 runs to 15 residues. The CDR3 loop is CASSGATGWDTEAFF. The CDR3 DNA reads TGCGCCAGCAGCGGAGCTACAGGGTGGGACACTGAAGCTTTTTTT.

This rearrangement joins TRBV29-1 to TRBJ1-1; D is perhaps TRBD1 (5 bases). The V end was cut by 3 bases, the J end by 10 bases, with 15 bases between. CDR3 size: 12 residues. Looked up from germline, CDR1 is SQVTM and CDR2 is ANQGSEA. This chain's CDR3 is CSVDRRQGGAFF. The CDR3 bases are TGCAGCGTTGACCGGCGGCAGGGAGGAGCTTTCTTT.

This chain links TRBV11-2 with TRBJ2-5, with a possible D match to TRBD2 (5 bases). The CDR3 runs to 16 residues. The V gene lost 4 bases and the J gene lost 3 bases, with 18 bases spanning the gap. In germline, CDR1 is SGHAT, CDR2 FQNNGV. CDR3 loop: CASSSPQDWVKETQYF. The CDR3 DNA is TGTGCCAGCAGCTCACCTCAGGACTGGGTAAAAGAGACCCAGTACTTC.

V gene TRBV19 combines with J gene TRBJ2-7; D gene unclear. V lost 3 bases, J lost 4 bases, and 7 bases lay in between. Germline CDR1 is LNHDA and CDR2 is SQIVND (reference sequence). The length of the CDR3 is 12 residues. The CDR3 DNA reads as TGTGCCAGTAGTATCGAGACTTACGAGCAGTACTTC. Its translation is CASSIETYEQYF. The complete variable domain, with remaining parts taken from reference TRBV19 and TRBJ2-7, reads DGGITQSPKYLFRKEGQNVTLSCEQNLNHDAMYWYRQDPGQGLRLIYYSQIVNDFQKGDIAEGYSVSREKKESFPLTVTSAQKNPTAFYLCASSIETYEQYFGPGTRLTVT.

The chain carries TRBV7-9 and TRBJ1-3; D remains ambiguous. The CDR3 length is 14 residues. In germline, CDR1 is SEHNR, CDR2 FQNEAQ (reference sequence). The V and J ends lost 6 bases and 0 bases respectively, with 9 bases between them. CDR3 protein: CASSTFTSGNTIYF. The CDR3 DNA sequence: TGTGCCAGCAGTACTTTCACCTCTGGAAACACCATATATTTT.

A few counts support this clone. This rearrangement joins TRBV7-9 to TRBJ2-2; D gene unclear. CDR3 length: 13 residues. V lost 4 bases and J lost 6, with 9 bases in between. The germline V gene has CDR1 SEHNR and CDR2 FQNEAQ (reference sequence). The CDR3 DNA follows: TGTGCCAGCAGCTACCCCCCGCCCGGGGAGCTGTTTTTT. Translation: CASSYPPPGELFF. Drawing the rest from reference TRBV7-9 and TRBJ2-2, the complete variable domain is DTGVSQNPRHKITKRGQNVTFRCDPISEHNRLYWYRQTLGQGPEFLTYFQNEAQLEKSRLLSDRFSAERPKGSFSTLEIQRTEQGDSAMYLCASSYPPPGELFFGEGSRLTVL.

This clone has only one observation. The chain has TRBV30 and TRBJ2-2; 9 nucleotides align to TRBD1. The J segment lost 4 bases and the V segment lost 7 bases, leaving 7 bases of the junction unmatched. This CDR3 is built from 14 residues. Germline loops: CDR1 GTSNPN, CDR2 SVGIG (reference sequence). This chain's CDR3 is CAFTGTGITGELFF. The CDR3 DNA reads as TGTGCCTTTACTGGGACAGGGATCACCGGGGAGCTGTTTTTT.

The gene calls are TRBV6-5 and TRBJ2-7; 7 positions agree with TRBD1. The CDR3 is made up of 12 amino acids. The germline gives CDR1 MNHEY, CDR2 SVGAGI. The J segment lost 5 bases and the V segment lost 9 bases, leaving 7 bases of the junction unmatched. CDR3 residues: CASGDRVNEQYF. In nucleotides, the CDR3 is TGTGCCAGTGGTGACAGGGTCAACGAGCAGTACTTC.

The rearrangement links TRBV5-6 to TRBJ1-2, with D unclear. The CDR3 runs to 13 residues. Between the trimmed V and J ends, which lost 0 bases and 4 bases, there was a span of 7 bases. Germline CDR1 is SGHDT and CDR2 is YYEEEE. In DNA, the CDR3 is TGTGCCAGCAGCTTGGGAGGTGTCTATGGCTACACCTTC. Translation gives CASSLGGVYGYTF.

V gene TRBV19 combines with J gene TRBJ2-2; the D gene is possibly TRBD1 (5 bases). The CDR3 runs 15 residues. Trimming shortened V by 3 bases and J by 1 base, and 9 bases separated the two germline ends. CDR1 and CDR2 (germline): LNHDA, SQIVND (reference sequence). CDR3 loop: CASSIPQENTGELFF. As DNA, the CDR3 is TGTGCCAGTAGTATTCCACAGGAGAACACCGGGGAGCTGTTTTTT.

This clone has more than one count but fewer than ten. The chain employs TRBV18 and TRBJ2-1; perhaps TRBD2 as D (7 bases). The V gene's germline CDR1 is KGHSH and CDR2 LQKENI. This CDR3 comprises 16 residues. The V end was cut by 0 bases, the J end by 4 bases, with 13 bases between. DNA for the CDR3: TGTGCCAGCTCACCACCGGGGGGGCACAGTTACAATGAGCAGTTCTTC. Encoded protein: CASSPPGGHSYNEQFF.

The V gene is TRBV30, the J gene TRBJ2-7, with 8 bases fitting TRBD1. V trimming: 3 bases; J trimming: 1 base; junction bases outside the gene matches: 11. CDR1 and CDR2 (germline): GTSNPN, SVGIG (reference sequence). This CDR3 comprises 16 residues. DNA for the CDR3: TGTGCCTGGAGCCTAAAGGACAGGGCAGGGTCCTACGAGCAGTACTTC. It encodes CAWSLKDRAGSYEQYF.

The chain carries TRBV29-1 and TRBJ1-2, with D possibly being TRBD1 (6 bases). V was pared by 1 base and J by 0 bases, with 12 bases between. Germline V gene lookup returns CDR1 SQVTM and CDR2 ANQGSEA. The CDR3 totals 15 residues. CDR3 sequence reads: CSVEGSRQANYGYTF. CDR3 sequence (DNA): TGCAGCGTTGAAGGCTCCAGACAGGCTAACTATGGCTACACCTTC.

The genes are TRBV2 and TRBJ2-3, with D possibly TRBD2 on 5 matching bases. Germline-derived CDR1 and CDR2 are SNHLY and FYNNEI. V lost 4 bases, J lost 6 bases, and 11 bases lay in between. This CDR3 is built from 13 residues. CDR3 nucleotides: TGTGCCAGCAGTGCCGAACTAGGGGATACGCAGTATTTT. This sequence encodes CASSAELGDTQYF.

CDR3 DNA: TGTGCCAGCAGTTCGAGCGGGAGCATACCGGGGGAGCAGTACTTC. Amino acids: CASSSSGSIPGEQYF. The chain recombines TRBV6-6 with TRBJ2-7; 8 bases line up with TRBD2. Germline V gene sequence: CDR1 MNHNY, CDR2 SVGAGI (reference sequence). Trimming cost V 4 bases and J 7 bases; bases outside gene matches: 12. This CDR3 has 15 residues.

The chain combines TRBV19 with TRBJ2-1, with TRBD2 matching 7 bases. The CDR3 covers 15 residues. Germline trimming cut 6 bases from V and 1 base from J; bases unmatched to any gene: 6. Germline values: CDR1 LNHDA, CDR2 SQIVND (reference sequence). CDR3 nucleotides: TGTGCCAGTAGCCCAGCGGGGTCATCCTACAATGAGCAGTTCTTC. Translating gives CASSPAGSSYNEQFF.

Comment on this clone: The sample holds other DNA sequences that translate to the same CDR3. CDR3 in DNA: TGTGCCACCAGCAGAGATCTGGGCCGGAACACTGAAGCTTTCTTT. This sequence encodes CATSRDLGRNTEAFF. The V gene is TRBV15, the J gene TRBJ1-1; D ambiguous. Per the germline V gene, CDR1 is LNHNV and CDR2 is YYDKDF (reference sequence). V lost 0 bases and J lost 1, with 9 bases in between. The CDR3 is 15 amino acids.

The chain combines TRBV6-2 or TRBV6-3 with TRBJ2-3, with 10 bases that match TRBD2. J was trimmed by 0 bases and V by 5 bases; bases with no gene match: 5. This CDR3 is 16 amino acids long. The germline V gene encodes CDR1 MNHEY and CDR2 SVGEGT. The CDR3 DNA follows: TGTGCCAGCAGTCCGGGACTAGCGTTTAGCACAGATACGCAGTATTTT. As protein: CASSPGLAFSTDTQYF.

This rearrangement joins TRBV2 to TRBJ2-7; no clear D gene. The CDR3 length is 15 residues. Trimming took off 4 bases at V and 0 bases at J, with 13 bases between the two ends. Germline loops: CDR1 SNHLY, CDR2 FYNNEI. Here the CDR3 reads CASSVSGYRSYEQYF. The CDR3, as DNA: TGTGCCAGCAGTGTAAGTGGATACCGCTCCTACGAGCAGTACTTC. Using reference TRBV2 and TRBJ2-7 for the parts outside the CDR3, the full variable domain is EPEVTQTPSHQVTQMGQEVILRCVPISNHLYFYWYRQILGQKVEFLVSFYNNEISEKSEIFDDQFSVERPDGSNFTLKIRSTKLEDSAMYFCASSVSGYRSYEQYFGPGTRLTVT.

The J gene is TRBJ2-5, the V gene TRBV28, with TRBD2 matching 12 bases. After removal of 5 bases from V and 1 base from J, the junction contained 11 bases not matched to a gene. There are 18 residues in the CDR3. Germline values: CDR1 MDHEN, CDR2 SYDVKM. The DNA of the CDR3 is TGTGCCAGCAGTCCCCCGCTAGCGGGAGGGTATCCCCAAGAGACCCAGTACTTC. Its protein product is CASSPPLAGGYPQETQYF.

V is TRBV6-1 and J is TRBJ2-7, with unresolved D. The CDR3 is 17 amino acids. V lost 3 bases, J lost 0 bases, and 18 bases lay in between. The V gene's germline CDR1 is MNHNS and CDR2 SASEGT. In DNA form, the CDR3 reads TGTGCCAGCAGTGATCCGCTGTTCGAAATAAGCTCCTACGAGCAGTACTTC. It specifies CASSDPLFEISSYEQYF.

The chain recombines TRBV5-1 with TRBJ1-5; the D gene is possibly TRBD1 (6 bases). The CDR3 loop spans 14 amino acids. Looked up from germline, CDR1 is SGHRS and CDR2 is YFSETQ. V lost 4 bases to trimming and J lost 6 bases, with 14 bases between them. CDR3 region: CASSPGGGIQPQHF. CDR3 in DNA: TGCGCCAGCAGCCCGGGGGGGGGCATTCAGCCCCAGCATTTT.

This chain uses TRBV19 with TRBJ2-7; D ambiguous. Germline-derived CDR1 and CDR2 are LNHDA and SQIVND (reference sequence). V lost 5 bases and J 2 bases, leaving 10 bases between the germline ends. The CDR3 extends over 13 amino acids. The CDR3, as DNA: TGTGCCAGTAGTGCCGGGTCCACCTACGAGCAGTACTTC. Its protein product is CASSAGSTYEQYF.

CDR3 DNA sequence: TGTGCCAGCAGCCCTGGGGACGGAAGCACAGATACGCAGTATTTT. The encoded protein is CASSPGDGSTDTQYF. The chain couples TRBV7-6 to TRBJ2-3, with D possibly called TRBD1 or TRBD2 (5 bases each). V was cut by 5 bases and J by 0 bases, with 12 bases left in between. The CDR3 contains 15 residues. Germline CDR1 SGHVS, CDR2 FNYEAQ.

This chain connects TRBV9 to TRBJ1-1; 8 nucleotides match TRBD1. This CDR3 contains 14 residues. Losses at the gene ends were 4 bases for V and 1 base for J; bases not matched to a gene: 3. The germline V gene has CDR1 SGDLS and CDR2 YYNGEE. The CDR3 bases are TGTGCCAGCAGCAGAGGACAGGGGAACACTGAAGCTTTCTTT. It encodes CASSRGQGNTEAFF.

Note on this clone: Other DNA sequences of this sample code for an identical CDR3. The chain has TRBV10-3 and TRBJ1-1; D is uncertain. In germline, CDR1 is ENHRY, CDR2 SYGVKD. The CDR3 is 13 amino acids. Trimming left V 4 bases short and J 0 bases short, with 6 bases between. The CDR3 loop is CAISGQMNTEAFF. CDR3 DNA sequence: TGTGCCATCAGTGGGCAGATGAACACTGAAGCTTTCTTT.

J is TRBJ2-7 and V is TRBV5-1; 12 nucleotides align to TRBD2. The CDR3 totals 17 residues. The germline gives CDR1 SGHRS, CDR2 YFSETQ. J lost 4 bases, V lost 5 bases, and 13 bases had no gene match. DNA of the CDR3: TGCGCCAGCAGGTCCACAGTTTCTAGCGGGAGGGGGTACGAGCAGTACTTC. This translates into CASRSTVSSGRGYEQYF.